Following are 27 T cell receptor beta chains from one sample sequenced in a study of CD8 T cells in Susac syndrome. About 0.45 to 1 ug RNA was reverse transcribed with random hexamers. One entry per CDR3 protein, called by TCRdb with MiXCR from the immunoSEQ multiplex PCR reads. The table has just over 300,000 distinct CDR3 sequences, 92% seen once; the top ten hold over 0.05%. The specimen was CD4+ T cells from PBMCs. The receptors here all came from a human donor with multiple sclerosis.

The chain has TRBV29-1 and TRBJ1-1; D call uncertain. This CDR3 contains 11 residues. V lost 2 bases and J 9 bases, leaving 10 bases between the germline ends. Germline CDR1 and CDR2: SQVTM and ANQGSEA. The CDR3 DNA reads TGCAGCGTTGAATCGACTGGGAAAGCTTTCTTT. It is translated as CSVESTGKAFF.

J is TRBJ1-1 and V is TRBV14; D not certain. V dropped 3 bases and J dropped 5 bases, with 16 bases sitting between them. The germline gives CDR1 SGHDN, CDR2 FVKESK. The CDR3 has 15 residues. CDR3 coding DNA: TGTGCCAGCAGCCACCCCGTTGGCCCGAGGACTGAAGCTTTCTTT. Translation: CASSHPVGPRTEAFF.

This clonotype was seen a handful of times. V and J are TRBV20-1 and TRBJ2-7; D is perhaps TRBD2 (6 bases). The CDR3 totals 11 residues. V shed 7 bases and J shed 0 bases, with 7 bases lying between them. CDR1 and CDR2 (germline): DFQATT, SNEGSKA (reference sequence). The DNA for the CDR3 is TGCAGTGTGGAGGGCTCCTACGAGCAGTACTTC. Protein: CSVEGSYEQYF.

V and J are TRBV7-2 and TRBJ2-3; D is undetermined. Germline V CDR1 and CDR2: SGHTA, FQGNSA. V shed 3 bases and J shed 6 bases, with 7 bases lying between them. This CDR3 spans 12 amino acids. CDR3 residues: CASSLGWDTQYF. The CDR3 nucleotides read TGTGCCAGCAGCTTGGGGTGGGATACGCAGTATTTT.

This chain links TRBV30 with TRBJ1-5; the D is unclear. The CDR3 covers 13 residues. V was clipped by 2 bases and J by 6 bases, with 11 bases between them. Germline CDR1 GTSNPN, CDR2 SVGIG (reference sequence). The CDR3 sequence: CAWSPGLRQPQHF. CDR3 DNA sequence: TGTGCCTGGAGTCCGGGCCTACGTCAGCCCCAGCATTTT.

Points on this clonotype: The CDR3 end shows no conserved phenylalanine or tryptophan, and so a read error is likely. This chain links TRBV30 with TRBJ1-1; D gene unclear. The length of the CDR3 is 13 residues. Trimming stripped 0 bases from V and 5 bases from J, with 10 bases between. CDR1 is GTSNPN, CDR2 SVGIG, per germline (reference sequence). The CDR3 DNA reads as TGTGCCTGGAGTGTTTCCCCTAAAACTGAAGCTTTCCTT. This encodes CAWSVSPKTEAFL.

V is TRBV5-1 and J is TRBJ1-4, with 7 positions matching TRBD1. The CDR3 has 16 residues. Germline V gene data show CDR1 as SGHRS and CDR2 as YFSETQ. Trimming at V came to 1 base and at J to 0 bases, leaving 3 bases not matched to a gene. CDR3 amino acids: CASSLTGAATNEKLFF. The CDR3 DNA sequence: TGCGCCAGCAGCTTGACAGGGGCTGCAACTAATGAAAAACTGTTTTTT.

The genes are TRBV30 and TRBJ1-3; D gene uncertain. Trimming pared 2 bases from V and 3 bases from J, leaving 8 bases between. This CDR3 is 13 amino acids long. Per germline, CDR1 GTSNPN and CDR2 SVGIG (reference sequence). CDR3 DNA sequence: TGTGCCTGGAGTTCGACCGATGGAAACACCATATATTTT. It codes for CAWSSTDGNTIYF.

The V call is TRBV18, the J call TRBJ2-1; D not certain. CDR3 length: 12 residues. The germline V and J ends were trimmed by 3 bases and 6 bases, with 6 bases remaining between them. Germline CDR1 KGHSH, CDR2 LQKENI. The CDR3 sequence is CASSPRRNEQFF. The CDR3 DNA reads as TGTGCCAGCTCACCCAGGCGCAATGAGCAGTTCTTC.

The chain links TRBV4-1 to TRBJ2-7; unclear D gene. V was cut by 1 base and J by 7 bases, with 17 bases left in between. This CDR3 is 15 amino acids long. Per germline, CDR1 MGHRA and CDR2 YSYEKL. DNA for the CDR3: TGCGCCAGCAGCCAAGGGTCGGTCCCTATTCTGGAGCAGTACTTC. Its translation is CASSQGSVPILEQYF.

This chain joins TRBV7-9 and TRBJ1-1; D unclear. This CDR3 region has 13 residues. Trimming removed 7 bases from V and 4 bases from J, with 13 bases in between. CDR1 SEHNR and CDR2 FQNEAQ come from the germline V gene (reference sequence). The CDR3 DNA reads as TGTGCCAGCACCTTGACGGGAACCACTGAAGCTTTCTTT. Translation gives CASTLTGTTEAFF.

CDR3 coding DNA: TGTGCCAGCAGCTTTAGCGGAACCACAGATACGCAGTATTTT. As protein: CASSFSGTTDTQYF. The chain uses TRBV7-2 and TRBJ2-3; possible D gene TRBD2, 6 bases. This CDR3 spans 14 amino acids. V lost 3 bases and J 2 bases, leaving 9 bases between the germline ends. Looked up from germline, CDR1 is SGHTA and CDR2 is FQGNSA.

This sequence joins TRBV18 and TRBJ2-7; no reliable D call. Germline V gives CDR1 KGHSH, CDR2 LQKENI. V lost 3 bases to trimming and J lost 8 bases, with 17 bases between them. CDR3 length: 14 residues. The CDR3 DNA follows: TGTGCCAGCTCACCCTCAATAGGGAATAGGAAGCAGTACTTC. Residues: CASSPSIGNRKQYF.

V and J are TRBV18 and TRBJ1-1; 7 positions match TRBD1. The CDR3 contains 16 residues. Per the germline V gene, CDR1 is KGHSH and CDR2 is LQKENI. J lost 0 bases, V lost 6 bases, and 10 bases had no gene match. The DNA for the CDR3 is TGTGCCAGCTCCCCGGACAGGACAGCCGTGAACACTGAAGCTTTCTTT. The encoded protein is CASSPDRTAVNTEAFF.

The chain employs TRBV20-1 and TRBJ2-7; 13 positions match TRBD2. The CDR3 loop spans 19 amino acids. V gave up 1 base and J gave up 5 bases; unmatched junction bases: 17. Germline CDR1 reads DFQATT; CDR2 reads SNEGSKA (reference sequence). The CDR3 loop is CSARARLAGGSSLGHEQYF. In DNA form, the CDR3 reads TGCAGTGCTAGAGCGAGACTAGCGGGAGGATCCAGCCTAGGCCACGAGCAGTACTTC.

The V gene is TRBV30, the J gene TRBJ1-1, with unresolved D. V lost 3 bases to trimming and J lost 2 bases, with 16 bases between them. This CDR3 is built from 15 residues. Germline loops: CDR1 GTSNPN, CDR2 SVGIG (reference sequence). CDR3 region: CAWRLKRAANTEAFF. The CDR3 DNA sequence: TGTGCCTGGAGACTCAAACGGGCGGCTAACACTGAAGCTTTCTTT.

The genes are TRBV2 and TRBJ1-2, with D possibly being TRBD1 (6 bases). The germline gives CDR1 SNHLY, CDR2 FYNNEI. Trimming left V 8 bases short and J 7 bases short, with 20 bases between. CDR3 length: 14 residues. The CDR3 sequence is CASDLRGANTGYTF. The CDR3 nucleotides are TGTGCCAGCGACCTTCGGGGGGCCAACACTGGCTACACCTTC.

CDR3 DNA sequence: TGTGCCAGTAGTTGGGAAGGGAACACTGAAGCTTTCTTT. Translating gives CASSWEGNTEAFF. The chain couples TRBV19 to TRBJ1-1, with D unclear. V gave up 5 bases and J gave up 1 base, with 8 bases separating them. CDR3 size: 13 residues. The V gene's germline CDR1 is LNHDA and CDR2 SQIVND (reference sequence).

The CDR3 loop is CAWSRDLRQPQHF. The CDR3 DNA sequence: TGTGCCTGGAGTAGAGACTTGCGACAGCCCCAGCATTTT. The chain carries TRBV30 and TRBJ1-5; D gene uncertain. Germline values: CDR1 GTSNPN, CDR2 SVGIG (reference sequence). This CDR3 comprises 13 residues. The ends were cut back, 2 bases at V and 7 bases at J, with 12 bases in the middle.

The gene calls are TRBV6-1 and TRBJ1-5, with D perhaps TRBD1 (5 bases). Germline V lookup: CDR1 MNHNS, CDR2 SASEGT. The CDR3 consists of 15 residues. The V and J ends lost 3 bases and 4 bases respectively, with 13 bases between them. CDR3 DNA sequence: TGTGCCAGCAGTGACCAACAGGCCCCAAATCAGCCCCAGCATTTT. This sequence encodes CASSDQQAPNQPQHF.

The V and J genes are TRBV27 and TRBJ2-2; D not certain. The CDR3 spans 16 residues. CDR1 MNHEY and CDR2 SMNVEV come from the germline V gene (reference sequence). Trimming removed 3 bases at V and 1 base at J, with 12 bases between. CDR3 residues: CASSFRPEVNTGELFF. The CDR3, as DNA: TGTGCCAGCAGTTTCAGGCCAGAGGTGAACACCGGGGAGCTGTTTTTT.

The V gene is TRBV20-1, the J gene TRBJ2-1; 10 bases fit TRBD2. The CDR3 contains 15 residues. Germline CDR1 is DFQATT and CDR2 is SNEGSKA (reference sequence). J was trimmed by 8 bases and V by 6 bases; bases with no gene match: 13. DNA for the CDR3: TGCAGTGCCCCGGCTAGCGGGAGCGTCGGGTATGAGCAGTTCTTC. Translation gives CSAPASGSVGYEQFF.

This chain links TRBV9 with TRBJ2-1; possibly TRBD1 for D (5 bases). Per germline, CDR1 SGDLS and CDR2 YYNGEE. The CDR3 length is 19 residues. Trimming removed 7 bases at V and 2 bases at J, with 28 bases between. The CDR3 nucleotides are TGTGCCAGCTTCGATTACCTCAAGGGGCAGGAGAATCCCTACAATGAGCAGTTCTTC. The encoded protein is CASFDYLKGQENPYNEQFF.

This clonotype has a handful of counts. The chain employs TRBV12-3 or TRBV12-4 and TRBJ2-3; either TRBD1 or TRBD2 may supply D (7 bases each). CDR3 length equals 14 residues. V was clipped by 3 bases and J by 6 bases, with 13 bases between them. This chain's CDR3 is CASSLGGGADTQYF. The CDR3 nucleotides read TGTGCCAGCAGTTTGGGAGGGGGCGCGGATACGCAGTATTTT.

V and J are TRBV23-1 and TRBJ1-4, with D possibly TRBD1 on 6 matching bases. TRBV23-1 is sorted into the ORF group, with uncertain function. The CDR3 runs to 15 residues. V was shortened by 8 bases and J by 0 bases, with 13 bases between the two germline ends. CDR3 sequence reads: CASESDRATNEKLFF. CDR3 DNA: TGCGCCAGCGAATCGGACAGAGCAACTAATGAAAAACTGTTTTTT.

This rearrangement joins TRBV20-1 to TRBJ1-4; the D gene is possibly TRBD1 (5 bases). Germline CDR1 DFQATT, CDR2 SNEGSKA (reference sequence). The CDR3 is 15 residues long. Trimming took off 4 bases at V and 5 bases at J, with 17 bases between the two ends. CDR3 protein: CSATQSGGLNEKLFF. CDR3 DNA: TGCAGTGCTACTCAAAGCGGGGGTTTGAATGAAAAACTGTTTTTT.

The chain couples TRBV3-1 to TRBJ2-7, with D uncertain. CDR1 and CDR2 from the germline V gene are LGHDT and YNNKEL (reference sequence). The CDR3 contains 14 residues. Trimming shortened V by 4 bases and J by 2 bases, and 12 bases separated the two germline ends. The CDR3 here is CASSPRGVAYEQYF. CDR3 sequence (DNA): TGTGCCAGCAGCCCCCGTGGTGTCGCCTACGAGCAGTACTTC.